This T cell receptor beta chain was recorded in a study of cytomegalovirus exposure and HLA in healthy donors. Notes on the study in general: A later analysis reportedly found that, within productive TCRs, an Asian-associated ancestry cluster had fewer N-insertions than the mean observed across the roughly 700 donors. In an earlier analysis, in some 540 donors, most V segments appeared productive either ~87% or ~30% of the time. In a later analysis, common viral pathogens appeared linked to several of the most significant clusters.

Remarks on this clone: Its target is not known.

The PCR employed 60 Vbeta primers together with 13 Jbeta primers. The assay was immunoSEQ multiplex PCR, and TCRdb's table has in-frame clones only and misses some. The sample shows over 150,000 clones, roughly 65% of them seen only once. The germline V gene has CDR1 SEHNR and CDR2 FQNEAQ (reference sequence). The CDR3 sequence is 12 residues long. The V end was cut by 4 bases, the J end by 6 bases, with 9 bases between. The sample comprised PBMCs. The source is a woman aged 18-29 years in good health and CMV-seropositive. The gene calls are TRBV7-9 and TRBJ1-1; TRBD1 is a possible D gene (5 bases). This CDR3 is CASSSGRAEAFF. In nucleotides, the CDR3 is TGTGCCAGCAGCTCAGGCAGGGCTGAAGCTTTCTTT.